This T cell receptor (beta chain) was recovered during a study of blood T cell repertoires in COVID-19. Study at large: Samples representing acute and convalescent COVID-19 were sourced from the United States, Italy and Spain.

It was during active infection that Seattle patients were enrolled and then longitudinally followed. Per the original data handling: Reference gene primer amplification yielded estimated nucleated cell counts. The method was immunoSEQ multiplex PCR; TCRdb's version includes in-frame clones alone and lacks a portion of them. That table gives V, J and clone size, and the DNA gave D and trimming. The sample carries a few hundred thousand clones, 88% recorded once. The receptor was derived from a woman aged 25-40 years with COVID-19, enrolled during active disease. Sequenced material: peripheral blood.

The CDR3 here is CASSQLQSNTEAFF. The CDR3 nucleotides read TGCGCCAGCAGCCAATTACAATCGAACACTGAAGCTTTCTTT. This sequence joins TRBV4-3 and TRBJ1-1; D unresolved. The V gene's germline CDR1 is LGHNA and CDR2 YSLEER. With 2 bases removed from V and 1 base from J, the gap between germline ends came to 8 bases. This CDR3 spans 14 amino acids.